Shown below are 9 T cell receptor beta chains from a single sample sequenced in a study of T cells in localized non-small cell lung cancer. Clones were sequenced by immunoSEQ multiplex PCR, and TCRdb holds only the in-frame ones, with some missing. The table records some 85,000 clones, over 70% of them present only once. The starting material was PBMCs, obtained before any cancer treatment. Receptor source: a man aged 35-75 years with stage II squamous cell lung carcinoma.

The table lists this clone with a few counts. The chain links TRBV4-2 to TRBJ2-7; 8 positions agree with TRBD1. V lost 3 bases, J lost 2 bases, and 9 bases stayed unmatched. CDR1 LGHNA and CDR2 YNFKEQ come from the germline V gene. The CDR3 has 16 amino acids. Here the CDR3 reads CASSHSFGTGAYEQYF. Here the CDR3 DNA reads TGTGCCAGCAGCCATTCCTTCGGGACAGGAGCCTACGAGCAGTACTTC.

This chain links TRBV28 with TRBJ1-4; D is unclear. The CDR3 is made up of 12 amino acids. Trimming left V 4 bases short and J 5 bases short, with 5 bases between. Germline V gene data show CDR1 as MDHEN and CDR2 as SYDVKM. Here the CDR3 reads CASSSSNEKLFF. In nucleotides, the CDR3 is TGTGCCAGCAGTTCGTCCAATGAAAAACTGTTTTTT.

This clone has just one count. The chain is built from TRBV7-8 and TRBJ1-1; no clear D gene. The CDR3 is 13 residues long. V was cut by 6 bases and J by 0 bases, with 8 bases left in between. Per germline, CDR1 SGHVS and CDR2 FQNEAQ. CDR3 nucleotides: TGTGCCAGCAGTACTACAGTGAACACTGAAGCTTTCTTT. Translating gives CASSTTVNTEAFF.

J is TRBJ2-3 and V is TRBV7-3; D not resolved. Looked up from germline, CDR1 is SGHTA and CDR2 is FQGTGA. CDR3 length: 13 residues. Trimming took off 5 bases at V and 6 bases at J, with 12 bases between the two ends. The CDR3 bases are TGTGCCAGCAGCCAAATGGCCCGGGATACGCAGTATTTT. This encodes CASSQMARDTQYF.

The chain employs TRBV7-2 and TRBJ2-1; possibly TRBD1 for D (6 bases). The length of the CDR3 is 13 residues. With 6 bases removed from V and 4 bases from J, the gap between germline ends came to 10 bases. Germline V gene data show CDR1 as SGHTA and CDR2 as FQGNSA. The CDR3 loop reads CASSSGQYNEQFF. The CDR3 bases are TGTGCCAGCAGTTCTGGACAGTACAATGAGCAGTTCTTC.

The V gene is TRBV15, the J gene TRBJ1-1, with D perhaps TRBD1 (5 bases). V dropped 5 bases and J dropped 4 bases, with 11 bases sitting between them. Per germline, CDR1 LNHNV and CDR2 YYDKDF (reference sequence). The CDR3 covers 13 residues. CDR3 sequence (DNA): TGTGCCACCAGCGTCCGACAGTTCACTGAAGCTTTCTTT. It specifies CATSVRQFTEAFF.

The V and J genes are TRBV5-1 and TRBJ2-1; 9 bases line up with TRBD2. The ends lost 2 bases at V and 8 bases at J; junction bases unmatched: 11. Germline V lookup: CDR1 SGHRS, CDR2 YFSETQ. The CDR3 runs to 16 residues. The DNA for the CDR3 is TGCGCCAGCAGCTTTGTACCCAGCGGGGGGTTCGATGAGCAGTTCTTC. Its translation is CASSFVPSGGFDEQFF.

This chain joins TRBV7-2 and TRBJ2-7; 9 bases map to TRBD2. This CDR3 spans 14 amino acids. J lost 4 bases, V lost 1 base, and 2 bases had no gene match. Germline V gene sequence: CDR1 SGHTA, CDR2 FQGNSA. The CDR3 is CASSLGLAGYEQYF. The CDR3, as DNA: TGTGCCAGCAGCTTAGGCCTAGCGGGATACGAGCAGTACTTC. Complete variable domain (other parts from reference TRBV7-2 and TRBJ2-7): GAGVSQSPSNKVTEKGKDVELRCDPISGHTALYWYRQSLGQGLEFLIYFQGNSAPDKSGLPSDRFSAERTGGSVSTLTIQRTQQEDSAVYLCASSLGLAGYEQYFGPGTRLTVT.

This clone has just one count. This chain links TRBV18 with TRBJ2-2; D call uncertain. V lost 8 bases and J 2 bases, leaving 18 bases between the germline ends. Per germline, CDR1 KGHSH and CDR2 LQKENI. CDR3 length equals 16 residues. In DNA form, the CDR3 reads TGTGCCAGCCAAGTGAACGGTAGACTTAACACCGGGGAGCTGTTTTTT. This gives the protein CASQVNGRLNTGELFF.